This TCR beta chain was sequenced in a study of T cells in localized non-small cell lung cancer. There are 14 residues in the CDR3. Looked up from germline, CDR1 is SSHAT and CDR2 is FNYEAQ (reference sequence). In regard to this clone: Compared with germline, one end of the junction differs, possibly owing to a read error.

Generated by immunoSEQ multiplex PCR, the TCRdb table keeps only in-frame clones and is missing some. The sample consists of over 40,000 clones, 88% of them appearing once. The sequenced sample was peripheral blood, obtained before any cancer treatment. The TCR originated in a female donor aged 60 or older with stage I squamous cell lung carcinoma. The V gene is TRBV7-7, the J gene TRBJ2-2, with D possibly called TRBD1 or TRBD2 (5 bases each). As DNA, the CDR3 is TGTGCTAGCAGAGGCGAGGGGTACACCGGGGAGCTGTTTTTT. It codes for CASRGEGYTGELFF.